This is a list of T cell receptor beta chains from one sample in a study of shared clonotypes between healthy human individuals. TCRdb keeps only in-frame clones here, not all; method: immunoSEQ multiplex PCR. This repertoire shows some 1,600,000 clones, 95% to 99% found once; its top ten account for about 0.45%. Specimen: naive CD4+ T cells sorted from blood. These receptors all come from a man aged 25-45 years in good health. The CDR3 runs from the conserved cysteine through the conserved F or W. The D gene is left open where the match is weak. Part of the rows lack a size; the others show once, few, many or a class for expanded clones.

clone size	CDR3 length	D gene	J gene	V gene	CDR3 DNA	CDR3 protein
NA	15	NA	TRBJ2-1	TRBV14	TGTGCCAGCAGCCAAGTTAAAGCGTTGTACAATGAGCAGTTCTTC	CASSQVKALYNEQFF
NA	13	NA	TRBJ2-5	TRBV7-7	TGTGCCAGCAGCTTTAACCGTGAGGAGACCCAGTACTTC	CASSFNREETQYF
NA	14	NA	TRBJ2-7	TRBV19	TGTGCCAGTAGTGCCGGGACCCCGTCTCACCCCTGGTACTTC	CASSAGTPSHPWYF
NA	10	NA	TRBJ2-5	TRBV30	TGTGCCTGGGGATTGAAGACCCAGTACTTC	CAWGLKTQYF
NA	14	TRBD1	TRBJ1-1	TRBV7-9	TGTGCCAGCTCGCCGGGACAGGCGAACGCGGGAGCTTTCTTT	CASSPGQANAGAFF
once	12	NA	TRBJ2-7	TRBV7-9	TGTGCCAGCAGCTTCTCCCTCTACGAGCAGTACTTC	CASSFSLYEQYF
NA	20	TRBD2	TRBJ2-1	TRBV10-2	TGCGCCAGCAGTGAGGCGGAGACTAGCGGGTGGACAAGGTCCTACAATGAGCAGTTCTTC	CASSEAETSGWTRSYNEQFF
NA	16	TRBD2	TRBJ2-5	TRBV7-2	TGTGCCAGCAGCTTAGGGCTAGCGGGGAGCCAAGAGACCCAGTACTTC	CASSLGLAGSQETQYF
NA	14	NA	TRBJ2-5	TRBV11-2	TGTGCCAGCAGCTTAGTTGGGGGCAGAGAGACCCAGTACTTC	CASSLVGGRETQYF
NA	15	TRBD1	TRBJ1-3	TRBV6-5	TGTGCCAGCAGCCCACCGGGACAGGGAGGAAACACCATATATTTT	CASSPPGQGGNTIYF
NA	16	NA	TRBJ1-3	TRBV4-1	TGCGCCAGCAGCCAACCCTCGGGGGGCGGTGGAAACACCATATATTTT	CASSQPSGGGGNTIYF
NA	17	TRBD2	TRBJ2-2	TRBV5-4	TGTGCCAGCAGCCCCGGGACTAGCGGGCCGAACACCGGGGAGCTGTTTTTT	CASSPGTSGPNTGELFF
NA	16	NA	TRBJ2-7	TRBV15	TGTGCCACCAGCAGAGAATTTCGAGAGGTGGCCCACGAGCAGTACTTC	CATSREFREVAHEQYF
NA	15	NA	TRBJ2-1	TRBV7-9	TGTGCCAGCAGTAGCTTGGGGGGAGCGTGGAATGAGCAGTTCTTC	CASSSLGGAWNEQFF
NA	16	NA	TRBJ1-1	TRBV27	TGTGCCAGCAGGCAAAGGGCCATCCTCCCGAACACTGAAGCTTTCTTT	CASRQRAILPNTEAFF
NA	14	TRBD2	TRBJ2-7	TRBV5-4	TGTGCCAGCAGCGTGAGCGGGAGGGTCTACGAGCAGTACTTC	CASSVSGRVYEQYF
NA	19	TRBD2	TRBJ2-2	TRBV27	TGTGCCAGCAGTCTGCGTGCCGGGACTAGCGGGAGGGCCATCGGGGAGCTGTTTTTT	CASSLRAGTSGRAIGELFF
NA	13	NA	TRBJ1-5	TRBV5-6	TGTGCCAGCAGCTTCGGACCCGATCAGCCCCAGCATTTT	CASSFGPDQPQHF
NA	12	NA	TRBJ2-5	TRBV29-1	TGCAGCGTTGTAGCAGCTATAGAGACCCAGTACTTC	CSVVAAIETQYF
NA	16	TRBD2	TRBJ2-2	TRBV9	TGTGCCAGCAGTATCTTTAGCGGGAGCCCCACCGGGGAGCTGTTTTTT	CASSIFSGSPTGELFF
NA	16	TRBD2	TRBJ2-2	TRBV27	TGTGCCAGCAGTTCCTCAACTAGCGGGAATGCCGGGGAGCTGTTTTTT	CASSSSTSGNAGELFF
NA	17	NA	TRBJ2-3	TRBV7-9	TGTGCCAGCAGCTTACCCCTGGTACTGGCACTCACAGATACGCAGTATTTT	CASSLPLVLALTDTQYF
NA	15	TRBD1	TRBJ2-7	TRBV6-1	TGTGCCAGCAGTCTTACCGGGACAGGGCTGTACGAGCAGTACTTC	CASSLTGTGLYEQYF
NA	13	TRBD2	TRBJ2-1	TRBV6-5	TGTGCCAGCAGTAGAACTAGCGGGGGTGCAGAGTTCTTC	CASSRTSGGAEFF
once	16	NA	TRBJ1-4	TRBV6-6	TGTGCCAGCAGTTCCCAGGGGATAGGATCTAATGAAAAACTGTTTTTT	CASSSQGIGSNEKLFF
NA	15	NA	TRBJ2-7	TRBV9	TGTGCCAGCAGCCCAGCGGGTTCTACTACCTACGAGCAGTACTTC	CASSPAGSTTYEQYF
NA	15	NA	TRBJ1-5	TRBV6-1	TGTGCCAGCAGTGACAGGGACCCTGACAATCAGCCCCAGCATTTT	CASSDRDPDNQPQHF
NA	14	TRBD2	TRBJ2-1	TRBV7-3	TGTGCCAGCAGCCCGACGGGGGGGAACAATGAGCAGTTCTTC	CASSPTGGNNEQFF
NA	16	NA	TRBJ1-3	TRBV18	TGTGCCAGCTCGCGTGAAAGAGGGAAGACTGGAAACACCATATATTTT	CASSRERGKTGNTIYF
NA	15	TRBD1	TRBJ2-7	TRBV14	TGTGCCAGCAGCCAAAGGACAGGGGAGACCTACGAGCAGTACTTC	CASSQRTGETYEQYF
NA	16	NA	TRBJ2-7	TRBV5-4	TGTGCCAGCAGCCAAACCCAGGGTAGCGCGGGCTACGAGCAGTACTTC	CASSQTQGSAGYEQYF
NA	14	TRBD2	TRBJ2-1	TRBV2	TGTGCCAGCACCGGGACTAGCGGGAGTGGTAATCAGTTCTTC	CASTGTSGSGNQFF
few	16	NA	TRBJ2-5	TRBV27	TGTGCCAGCAGTTTACTTACGACAAAGGGCGCGGAGACCCAGTACTTC	CASSLLTTKGAETQYF
NA	14	NA	TRBJ2-7	TRBV14	TGTGCCAGCAGCCAAGATAGGCAACTCAGGGAGCAGTACTTC	CASSQDRQLREQYF
NA	17	TRBD1	TRBJ1-5	TRBV30	TGTGCCTGGAGTTTCGGACAGGGACTATGGGGACCACAGCCCCAGCATTTT	CAWSFGQGLWGPQPQHF
NA	18	TRBD1	TRBJ1-1	TRBV5-1	TGCGCCAGCAGCCCGTGGGGACAGGGTTTTCGGTCCGACACTGAAGCTTTCTTT	CASSPWGQGFRSDTEAFF
NA	15	TRBD2	TRBJ2-1	TRBV6-5	TGTGCCAGCAGAGTGACTAGCGGGAGCTACAATGAGCAGTTCTTC	CASRVTSGSYNEQFF
NA	14	NA	TRBJ1-1	TRBV5-4	TGTGCCAGCAGCTTGCGAGTTGAGAACACTGAAGCTTTCTTT	CASSLRVENTEAFF
NA	15	NA	TRBJ1-4	TRBV9	TGTGCCAGCAGCGCATTCACAGGAGAAAATGAAAAACTGTTTTTT	CASSAFTGENEKLFF
NA	14	NA	TRBJ2-5	TRBV7-6	TGTGCCAGCAGCGCGCTGGCCCGCGGGGAGACCCAGTACTTC	CASSALARGETQYF
NA	16	NA	TRBJ1-2	TRBV2	TGTGCCAGCAGTGAAGCGTTTAACGGACCGTACTATGGCTACACCTTC	CASSEAFNGPYYGYTF
once	14	NA	TRBJ2-7	TRBV21-1	TGTGCCAGCAGAACAAGCGGGAGGACCTACGAGCAGTACTTC	CASRTSGRTYEQYF
NA	14	TRBD1	TRBJ2-7	TRBV2	TGTGCCAGCAGTGAACAGGGGGAGACCTACGAGCAGTACTTC	CASSEQGETYEQYF
NA	14	TRBD1	TRBJ2-2	TRBV6-1	TGTGCCAGCAAAGGGCAGGGGGCGGTCGGGGAGCTGTTTTTT	CASKGQGAVGELFF
NA	15	NA	TRBJ2-1	TRBV7-2	TGTGCCAGCAGCTTAGAGCCAATTCCCCGGAATGAGCAGTTCTTC	CASSLEPIPRNEQFF
NA	14	TRBD2	TRBJ2-1	TRBV5-1	TGCGCCAGCAGTTTTGGACTAGCGGGAGATGAGCAGTTCTTC	CASSFGLAGDEQFF
NA	15	TRBD2	TRBJ2-5	TRBV27	TGTGCCAGCAGTAGAGCGGGACTAGTCCAAGAGACCCAGTACTTC	CASSRAGLVQETQYF
NA	12	NA	TRBJ2-2	TRBV10-3	TGTGCCACCGGTCCGGCAGCCGGGGAGCTGTTTTTT	CATGPAAGELFF
NA	15	NA	TRBJ2-3	TRBV10-3	TGTGCCATCAGTAGCGACGCTGAACTCACAGATACGCAGTATTTT	CAISSDAELTDTQYF
NA	15	TRBD2	TRBJ2-7	TRBV7-8	TGTGCCAGCAGCTTAATACTAGCGGGAAACTACGAGCAGTACTTC	CASSLILAGNYEQYF
NA	12	NA	TRBJ1-1	TRBV11-2	TGTGCCAGCAGCTTGAAACCTACTGAAGCTTTCTTT	CASSLKPTEAFF
NA	12	NA	TRBJ2-1	TRBV28	TGTGCCAGCAGTCCCACCGGACAGAAGCAGTTCTTC	CASSPTGQKQFF
NA	15	NA	TRBJ2-7	TRBV5-5	TGTGCCAGCAGCCCGCGACGGGGCTCTTCCTACGAGCAGTACTTC	CASSPRRGSSYEQYF